This T cell receptor (beta chain) was sequenced during a study of T cells in Graves' hyperthyroidism and ophthalmopathy. Study outcomes and limitations: The model forecast ophthalmopathy, anticipating it by a median about six months before onset.

Notes on this clonotype: Antigen: not known.

Researchers barred patients who had uncontrolled infection, other autoimmune disease, pregnancy or lactation. Diagnoses were made from clinical symptoms, serum measures (thyroxine and TRAb), thyroid ultrasound and orbital computed tomography. PBMCs were derived from under 13 ml fresh peripheral blood. The CDR3 covers 12 residues. Germline V gene sequence: CDR1 SQVTM, CDR2 ANQGSEA. J lost 5 bases, V lost 4 bases, and 2 bases had no gene match. RNA transcripts gave rise to amplified TCR beta CDR3 regions. HTBI primers were the set used in a first-round RT-PCR of the TCR CDR3. Each CDR3 protein gets one entry after TCRdb re-called the multiplex PCR reads with MiXCR. The data contain nearly 750,000 distinct CDR3 sequences, about a third of them singletons.

This sequence was found in a woman between 40 and 50 years old with Graves' hyperthyroidism. Sequenced sample: blood. This chain links TRBV29-1 with TRBJ2-1; 7 bases fit TRBD2. CDR3 sequence reads: CSVAGGDNEQFF. In nucleotides, the CDR3 is TGCAGCGTTGCTGGGGGGGACAATGAGCAGTTCTTC.